This T cell receptor beta chain is drawn from a study of cytomegalovirus exposure and HLA in healthy donors. Notes on the study in general: Most observed TCR sequences were rare, whereas some public TCRs were detected in many donors. It was reported that the classifier diagnosed cytomegalovirus status with high specificity and sensitivity in both the original and validation cohorts.

CDR1 and CDR2 from the germline V gene are SGHRS and YFSETQ. Trimming pared 0 bases from V and 1 base from J, leaving 7 bases between. The length of the CDR3 is 14 residues. These donors counted as nominally healthy when sampled, but unrecorded immune exposures were likely. This clone was seen only a few times. What it binds is not known. The PCR had 60 Vbeta and 13 Jbeta primers. The repertoire was sequenced with immunoSEQ multiplex PCR; TCRdb's copy has only in-frame clones and lacks some. The repertoire holds approximately 190,000 clones, with over 75% as singletons. The receptor's source is a man aged 40-49 years in good health and CMV-seropositive. What was sequenced was PBMCs. The chain couples TRBV5-1 to TRBJ1-1; maybe TRBD1 (5 bases). In DNA form, the CDR3 reads TGCGCCAGCAGCTTGGCCAGGGCGAACACTGAAGCTTTCTTT. Translation gives CASSLARANTEAFF.